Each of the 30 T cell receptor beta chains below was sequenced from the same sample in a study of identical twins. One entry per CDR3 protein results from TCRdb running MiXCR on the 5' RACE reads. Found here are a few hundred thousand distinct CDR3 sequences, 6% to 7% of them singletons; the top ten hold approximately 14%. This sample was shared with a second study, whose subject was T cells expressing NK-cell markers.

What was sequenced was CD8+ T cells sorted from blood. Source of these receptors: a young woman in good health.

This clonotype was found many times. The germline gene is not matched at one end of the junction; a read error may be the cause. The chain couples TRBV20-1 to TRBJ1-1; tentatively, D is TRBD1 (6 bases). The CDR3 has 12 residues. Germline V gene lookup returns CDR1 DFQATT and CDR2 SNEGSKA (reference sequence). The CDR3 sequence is CSADTGNAEAFF. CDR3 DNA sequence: TGCAGTGCTGACACAGGGAACGCTGAAGCTTTCTTT.

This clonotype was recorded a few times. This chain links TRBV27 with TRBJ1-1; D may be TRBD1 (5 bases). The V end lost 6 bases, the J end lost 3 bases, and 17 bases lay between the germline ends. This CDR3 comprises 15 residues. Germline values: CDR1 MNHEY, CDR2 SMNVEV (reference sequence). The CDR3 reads CASRDVEGWYTEAFF. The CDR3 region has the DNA TGTGCCAGCAGAGATGTCGAGGGGTGGTACACTGAAGCTTTCTTT.

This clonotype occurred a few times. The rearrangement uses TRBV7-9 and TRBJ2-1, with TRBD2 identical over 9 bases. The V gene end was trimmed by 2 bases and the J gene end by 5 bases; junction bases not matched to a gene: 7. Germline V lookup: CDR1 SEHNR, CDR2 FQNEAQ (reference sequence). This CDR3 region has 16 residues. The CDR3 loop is CASSLIFSGSHNEQFF. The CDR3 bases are TGTGCCAGCAGCTTAATTTTTAGCGGGAGTCACAATGAGCAGTTCTTC.

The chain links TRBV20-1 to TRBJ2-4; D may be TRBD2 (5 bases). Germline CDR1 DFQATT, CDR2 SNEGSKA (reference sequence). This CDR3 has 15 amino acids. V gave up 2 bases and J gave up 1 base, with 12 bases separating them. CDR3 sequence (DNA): TGCAGTGCTAGAAGGAGTGGGGAGGCCAAAAACATTCAGTACTTC. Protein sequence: CSARRSGEAKNIQYF.

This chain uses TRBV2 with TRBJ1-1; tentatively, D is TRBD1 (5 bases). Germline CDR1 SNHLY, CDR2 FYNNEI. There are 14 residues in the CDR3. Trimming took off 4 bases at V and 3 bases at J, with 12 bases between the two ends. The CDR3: CASSGVGAYTEAFF. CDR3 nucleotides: TGTGCCAGCAGTGGGGTCGGGGCCTACACTGAAGCTTTCTTT.

Written as DNA, the CDR3 is TGTGCCAGCAGTTTAGGGGGGTGGAAAACTGAAGCTTTCTTT. Protein product: CASSLGGWKTEAFF. The gene calls are TRBV27 and TRBJ1-1, with D possibly matching TRBD1 (5 bases). Germline assignment: CDR1 MNHEY and CDR2 SMNVEV (reference sequence). The CDR3 spans 14 residues. Trimming stripped 2 bases from V and 5 bases from J, with 12 bases between.

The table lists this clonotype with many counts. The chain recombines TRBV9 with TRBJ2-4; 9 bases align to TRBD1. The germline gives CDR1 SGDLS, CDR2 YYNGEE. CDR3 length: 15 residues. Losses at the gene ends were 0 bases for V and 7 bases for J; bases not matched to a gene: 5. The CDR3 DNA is TGTGCCAGCAGCGTAGAGGACAGGGGTTGGAACATTCAGTACTTC. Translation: CASSVEDRGWNIQYF.

DNA for the CDR3: TGCAGTGCTAGATCCGACAATCAGGGAAACATTCAGTACTTC. This gives the protein CSARSDNQGNIQYF. This chain links TRBV20-1 with TRBJ2-4, with D perhaps TRBD1 (5 bases). This CDR3 is built from 14 residues. The germline gives CDR1 DFQATT, CDR2 SNEGSKA (reference sequence). V gave up 2 bases and J gave up 6 bases, with 14 bases separating them.

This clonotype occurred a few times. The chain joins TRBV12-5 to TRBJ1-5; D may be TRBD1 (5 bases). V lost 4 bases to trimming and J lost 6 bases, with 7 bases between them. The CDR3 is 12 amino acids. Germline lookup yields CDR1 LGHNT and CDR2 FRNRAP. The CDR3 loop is CASGWGVQPQHF. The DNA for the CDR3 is TGTGCTAGTGGTTGGGGGGTTCAGCCCCAGCATTTT.

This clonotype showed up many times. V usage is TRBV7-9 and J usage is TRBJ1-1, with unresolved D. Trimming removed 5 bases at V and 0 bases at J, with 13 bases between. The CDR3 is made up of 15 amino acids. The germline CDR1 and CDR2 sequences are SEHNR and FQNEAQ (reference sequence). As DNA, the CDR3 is TGTGCCAGCAGCGCGCCTGCAGATATGAACACTGAAGCTTTCTTT. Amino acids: CASSAPADMNTEAFF.

The DNA for the CDR3 is TGTGCCAGCAGCGTACAGGGTACTGAGCAGTTCTTC. Amino acids: CASSVQGTEQFF. The chain uses TRBV7-9 and TRBJ2-1, with D possibly being TRBD1 (6 bases). V lost 5 bases and J lost 9, with 11 bases in between. Germline V gene lookup returns CDR1 SEHNR and CDR2 FQNEAQ (reference sequence). This CDR3 has 12 residues.

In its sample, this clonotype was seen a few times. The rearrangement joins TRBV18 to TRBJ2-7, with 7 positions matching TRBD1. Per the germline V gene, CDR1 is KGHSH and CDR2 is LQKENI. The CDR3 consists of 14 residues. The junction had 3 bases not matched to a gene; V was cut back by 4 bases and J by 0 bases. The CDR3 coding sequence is TGTGCCAGCTCACGGCCAGGGGGCTCCTACGAGCAGTACGTC. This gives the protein CASSRPGGSYEQYV.

The CDR3 nucleotides read TGTGCCACCGGGACAGGTAGCAATCAGCCCCAGCATTTT. Protein product: CATGTGSNQPQHF. The chain employs TRBV6-1 and TRBJ1-5, with TRBD1 identical over 8 bases. CDR1 and CDR2 (germline): MNHNS, SASEGT. This CDR3 comprises 13 residues. The J segment lost 0 bases and the V segment lost 10 bases, leaving 2 bases of the junction unmatched.

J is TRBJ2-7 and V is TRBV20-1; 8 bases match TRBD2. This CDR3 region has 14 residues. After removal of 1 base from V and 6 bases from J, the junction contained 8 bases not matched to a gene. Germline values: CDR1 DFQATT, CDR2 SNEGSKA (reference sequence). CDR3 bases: TGCAGTGCTAGAGTTCTAAGCGGGAGTCCCGAGCAGTACTTC. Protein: CSARVLSGSPEQYF.

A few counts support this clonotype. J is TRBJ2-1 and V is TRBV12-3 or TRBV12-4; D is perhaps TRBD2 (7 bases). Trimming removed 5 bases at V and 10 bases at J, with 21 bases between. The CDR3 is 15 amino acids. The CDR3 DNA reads TGTGCCAGCAGTCCGGGGTGGGGGGGCGGCGTGGAGCAGTTCTTC. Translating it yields CASSPGWGGGVEQFF.

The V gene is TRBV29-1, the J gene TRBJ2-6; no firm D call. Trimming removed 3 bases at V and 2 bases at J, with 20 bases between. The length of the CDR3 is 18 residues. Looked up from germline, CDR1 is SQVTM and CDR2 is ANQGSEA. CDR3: CSVDVGPALTPGANVLTF. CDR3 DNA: TGCAGCGTTGATGTTGGGCCAGCGCTAACGCCTGGGGCCAACGTCCTGACTTTC. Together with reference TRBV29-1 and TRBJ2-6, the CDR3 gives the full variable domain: SAVISQKPSRDICQRGTSLTIQCQVDSQVTMMFWYRQQPGQSLTLIATANQGSEATYESGFVIDKFPISRPNLTFSTLTVSNMSPEDSSIYLCSVDVGPALTPGANVLTFGAGSRLTVL.

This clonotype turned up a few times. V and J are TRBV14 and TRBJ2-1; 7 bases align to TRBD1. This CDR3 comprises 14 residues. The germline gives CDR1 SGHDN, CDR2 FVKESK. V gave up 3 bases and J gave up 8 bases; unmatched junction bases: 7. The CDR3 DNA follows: TGTGCCAGCAGCCAGGCGACAGGGTCCTATGAGCAGTTCTTC. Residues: CASSQATGSYEQFF. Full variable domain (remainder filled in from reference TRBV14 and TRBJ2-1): EAGVTQFPSHSVIEKGQTVTLRCDPISGHDNLYWYRRVMGKEIKFLLHFVKESKQDESGMPNNRFLAERTGGTYSTLKVQPAELEDSGVYFCASSQATGSYEQFFGPGTRLTVL.

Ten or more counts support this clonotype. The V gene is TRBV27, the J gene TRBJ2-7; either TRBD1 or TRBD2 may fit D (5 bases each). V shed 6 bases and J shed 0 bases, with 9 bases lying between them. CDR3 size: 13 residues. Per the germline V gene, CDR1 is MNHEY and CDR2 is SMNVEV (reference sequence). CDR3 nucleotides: TGTGCCAGCAGCAACGGGGCCTCCTACGAGCAGTACTTC. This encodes CASSNGASYEQYF.

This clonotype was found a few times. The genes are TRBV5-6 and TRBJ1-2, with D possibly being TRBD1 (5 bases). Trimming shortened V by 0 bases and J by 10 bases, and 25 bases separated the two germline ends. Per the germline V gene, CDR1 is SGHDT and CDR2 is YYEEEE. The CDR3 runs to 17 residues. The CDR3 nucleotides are TGTGCCAGCAGCTTGGGTTTCCAGGGCGAATCCATGGACGACTACACCTTC. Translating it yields CASSLGFQGESMDDYTF.

The CDR3 loop is CASGMLAGRQETQYF. As DNA, the CDR3 is TGTGCCAGCGGAATGCTAGCGGGGAGGCAGGAGACCCAGTACTTC. This chain links TRBV7-8 with TRBJ2-5, with TRBD2 matching 9 bases. The CDR3 contains 15 residues. V shed 8 bases, J shed 5 bases, and the junction held 12 bases outside the gene matches. The germline gives CDR1 SGHVS, CDR2 FQNEAQ.

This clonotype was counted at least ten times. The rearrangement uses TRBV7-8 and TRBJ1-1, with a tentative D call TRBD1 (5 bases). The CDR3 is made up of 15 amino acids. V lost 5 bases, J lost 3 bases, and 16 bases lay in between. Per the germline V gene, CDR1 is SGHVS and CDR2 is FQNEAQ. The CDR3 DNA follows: TGTGCCAGCAGCCCGCGACAGAGTCGGGACACTGAAGCTTTCTTT. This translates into CASSPRQSRDTEAFF.

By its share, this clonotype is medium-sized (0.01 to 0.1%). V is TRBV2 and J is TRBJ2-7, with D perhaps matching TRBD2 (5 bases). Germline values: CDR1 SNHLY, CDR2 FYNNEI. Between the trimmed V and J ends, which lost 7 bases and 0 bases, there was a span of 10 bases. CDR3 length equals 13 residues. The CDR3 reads CASTKEDSYEQYF. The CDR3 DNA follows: TGTGCCAGCACAAAGGAGGACTCCTACGAGCAGTACTTC.

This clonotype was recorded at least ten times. CDR3 residues: CASSSPFTSQETQYF. The CDR3 DNA reads as TGTGCCAGCAGCTCACCGTTTACTTCGCAAGAGACCCAGTACTTC. The chain carries TRBV12-3 or TRBV12-4 and TRBJ2-5; D gene uncertain. CDR3 size: 15 residues. Trimming took off 6 bases at V and 2 bases at J, with 16 bases between the two ends.

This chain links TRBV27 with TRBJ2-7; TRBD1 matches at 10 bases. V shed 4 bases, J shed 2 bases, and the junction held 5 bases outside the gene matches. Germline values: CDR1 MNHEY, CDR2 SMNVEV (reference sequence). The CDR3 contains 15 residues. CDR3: CASSYTGTGAYEQYF. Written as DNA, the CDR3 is TGTGCCAGCAGTTACACCGGGACAGGGGCCTACGAGCAGTACTTC.

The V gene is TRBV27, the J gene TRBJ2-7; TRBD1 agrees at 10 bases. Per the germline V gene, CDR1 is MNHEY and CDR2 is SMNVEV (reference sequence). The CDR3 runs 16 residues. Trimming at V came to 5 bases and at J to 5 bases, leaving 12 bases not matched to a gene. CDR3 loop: CASSTILGQGVHEQYF. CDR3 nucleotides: TGTGCCAGCAGTACCATCCTTGGACAGGGGGTCCACGAGCAGTACTTC.

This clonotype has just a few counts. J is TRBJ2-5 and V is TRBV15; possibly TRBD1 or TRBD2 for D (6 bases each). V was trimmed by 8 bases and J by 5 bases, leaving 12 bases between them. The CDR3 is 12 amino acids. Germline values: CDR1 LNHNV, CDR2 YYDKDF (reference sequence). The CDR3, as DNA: TGTGCCACCGGAGGGGGATCCGAGACCCAGTACTTC. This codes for CATGGGSETQYF.

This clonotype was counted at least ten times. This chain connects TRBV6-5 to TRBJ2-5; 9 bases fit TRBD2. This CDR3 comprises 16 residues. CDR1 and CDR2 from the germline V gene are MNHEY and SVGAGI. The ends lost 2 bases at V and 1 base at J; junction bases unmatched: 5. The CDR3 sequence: CASSYGLAGVQETQYF. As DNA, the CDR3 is TGTGCCAGCAGTTACGGGTTAGCGGGAGTCCAAGAGACCCAGTACTTC.

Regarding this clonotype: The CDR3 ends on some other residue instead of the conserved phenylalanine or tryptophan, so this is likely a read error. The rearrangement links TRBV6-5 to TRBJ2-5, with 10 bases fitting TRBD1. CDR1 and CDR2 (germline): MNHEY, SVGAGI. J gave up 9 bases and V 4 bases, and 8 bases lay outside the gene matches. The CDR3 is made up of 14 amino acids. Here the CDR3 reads CASSFGTGEVAQYI. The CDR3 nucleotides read TGTGCCAGCAGTTTCGGGACAGGGGAGGTCGCCCAGTACATC.

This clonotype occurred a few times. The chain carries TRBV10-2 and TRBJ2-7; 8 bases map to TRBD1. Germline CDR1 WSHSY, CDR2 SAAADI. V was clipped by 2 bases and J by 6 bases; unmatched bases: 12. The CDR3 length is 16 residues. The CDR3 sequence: CASSEPGDRGTGEQYF. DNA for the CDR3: TGCGCCAGCAGTGAGCCAGGAGACAGGGGAACGGGCGAGCAGTACTTC.

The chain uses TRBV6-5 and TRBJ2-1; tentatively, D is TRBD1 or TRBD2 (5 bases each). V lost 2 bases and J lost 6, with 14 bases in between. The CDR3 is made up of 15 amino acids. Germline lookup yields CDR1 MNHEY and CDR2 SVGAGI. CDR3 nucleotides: TGTGCCAGCAGTTACACCCTATCGAGGGGCAATGAGCAGTTCTTC. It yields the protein CASSYTLSRGNEQFF.